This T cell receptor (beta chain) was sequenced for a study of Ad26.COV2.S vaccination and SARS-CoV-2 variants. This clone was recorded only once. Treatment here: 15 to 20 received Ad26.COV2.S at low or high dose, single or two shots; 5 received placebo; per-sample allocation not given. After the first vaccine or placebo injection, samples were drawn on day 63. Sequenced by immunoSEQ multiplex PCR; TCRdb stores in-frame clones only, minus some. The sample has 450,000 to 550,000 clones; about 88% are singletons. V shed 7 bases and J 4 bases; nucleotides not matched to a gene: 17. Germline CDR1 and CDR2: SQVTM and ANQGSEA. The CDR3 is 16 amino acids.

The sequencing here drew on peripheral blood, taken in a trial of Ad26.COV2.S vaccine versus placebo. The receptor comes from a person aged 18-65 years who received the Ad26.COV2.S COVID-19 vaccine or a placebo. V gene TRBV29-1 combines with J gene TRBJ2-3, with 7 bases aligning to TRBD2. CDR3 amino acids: CSAHTRTSTLSDTQYF. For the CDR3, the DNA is TGCAGCGCCCACACGCGGACTAGTACCCTTTCAGATACGCAGTATTTT.